The present T cell receptor (beta chain) was sequenced within a study of blood T cells in healthy people across ages. The second PCR ran roughly 6 to 11 cycles with a sample-barcoded 5' primer and J-beta primers. TCRdb passed the 5' RACE reads through MiXCR, listing each CDR3 protein once. The table lists about 800,000 distinct CDR3 sequences, roughly 64% of them singletons. General observations from the study: Long-lived donors carried more naive CD4+ cells and greater diversity than aged donors. The recorded TCR beta diversity per million T cells decreased in a roughly linear manner with age.

Comments on this clonotype: The antigen is undetermined.

The CDR3 loop spans 13 amino acids. V lost 7 bases to trimming and J lost 6 bases; unmatched junction nucleotides: 6. The germline V gene has CDR1 MGHDK and CDR2 SYGVNS. Sequencing used blood. The V gene is TRBV25-1, the J gene TRBJ2-7; 10 nucleotides line up with TRBD1. The sequence came from a man aged 25 to 40 in good health. CDR3 loop: CASIGTGELEQYF. The CDR3 region has the DNA TGTGCCAGCATTGGGACAGGGGAGCTCGAGCAGTACTTC.